One sample yielded the 19 T cell receptor beta chains listed below, sequenced in a study of cytomegalovirus exposure and HLA in healthy donors. Amplification used 60 Vbeta primers and 13 Jbeta primers. Generated by immunoSEQ multiplex PCR, the TCRdb table keeps only in-frame clones and is missing some. The table includes 110,000 to 150,000 clones, approximately 73% detected once. The specimen sequenced was PBMCs. Every receptor here comes from a woman in her forties in good health and CMV-seronegative.

This chain links TRBV9 with TRBJ1-3, with D possibly matching TRBD1 (6 bases). Germline lookup yields CDR1 SGDLS and CDR2 YYNGEE. The CDR3 runs 15 residues. V gave up 3 bases and J gave up 0 bases, with 10 bases separating them. The CDR3: CASSGGHVSGNTIYF. DNA for the CDR3: TGTGCCAGCAGCGGGGGACACGTCTCTGGAAACACCATATATTTT.

The J gene is TRBJ1-1, the V gene TRBV18; tentatively, D is TRBD1 (5 bases). This CDR3 spans 14 amino acids. The V end lost 4 bases, the J end lost 5 bases, and 14 bases lay between the germline ends. Germline lookup yields CDR1 KGHSH and CDR2 LQKENI. The CDR3 bases are TGTGCCAGCTCACGCGGGGTAGGGGAGACTGAAGCTTTCTTT. Its translation is CASSRGVGETEAFF.

This clone was recorded only once. V is TRBV5-4 and J is TRBJ2-1, with a possible D match to TRBD2 (7 bases). Trimming took 2 bases from V and 4 from J, leaving 16 bases between them. The CDR3 spans 16 residues. CDR1 SGHNT and CDR2 YYREEE come from the germline V gene (reference sequence). The CDR3 DNA reads TGTGCCAGCAGCTTAACACCGAGGGGGGGATACAATGAGCAGTTCTTC. Its translation is CASSLTPRGGYNEQFF. Full variable domain (outside the CDR3, taken from reference TRBV5-4 and TRBJ2-1): ETGVTQSPTHLIKTRGQQVTLRCSSQSGHNTVSWYQQALGQGPQFIFQYYREEENGRGNFPPRFSGLQFPNYSSELNVNALELDDSALYLCASSLTPRGGYNEQFFGPGTRLTVL.

The chain carries TRBV19 and TRBJ1-6; TRBD1 is a possible D gene (5 bases). CDR1 is LNHDA, CDR2 SQIVND, per germline (reference sequence). Trimming pared 11 bases from V and 10 bases from J, leaving 21 bases between. The CDR3 length is 14 residues. CDR3 region: CAVSSGFPGSPLHF. The DNA of the CDR3 is TGTGCCGTGTCTTCAGGGTTTCCAGGGTCACCCCTCCACTTT.

The V and J genes are TRBV29-1 and TRBJ1-1, with a tentative D call TRBD1 (6 bases). The CDR3 consists of 14 residues. V lost 6 bases, J lost 0 bases, and 14 bases lay in between. Per germline, CDR1 SQVTM and CDR2 ANQGSEA. CDR3 in DNA: TGCAGCGTGGGGGGGAACAGGGTGAACACTGAAGCTTTCTTT. It is translated as CSVGGNRVNTEAFF.

This clone came up once. This chain links TRBV29-1 with TRBJ1-1, with 8 nucleotides matching TRBD1. Germline V gene sequence: CDR1 SQVTM, CDR2 ANQGSEA. CDR3 size: 12 residues. The V segment lost 1 base and the J segment 8 bases; nucleotides outside the gene matches: 3. The CDR3 bases are TGCAGCGTTGAAGGGACAGGGAGCGAAGCTTTCTTT. This encodes CSVEGTGSEAFF.

The chain couples TRBV2 to TRBJ1-5; no clear D gene. Trimming pared 4 bases from V and 10 bases from J, leaving 8 bases between. This CDR3 is built from 11 residues. CDR1 is SNHLY and CDR2 is FYNNEI in the germline V gene. CDR3 region: CASSAREPQHF. The CDR3 DNA is TGTGCCAGCAGTGCGCGGGAACCCCAGCATTTT.

CDR3 sequence (DNA): TGCAGCGTTGAAGACGGACTAGCGGGGGGGTTCGCCTCCTACAATGAGCAGTTCTTC. It translates to CSVEDGLAGGFASYNEQFF. J is TRBJ2-1 and V is TRBV29-1; 15 nucleotides match TRBD2. CDR1 is SQVTM, CDR2 ANQGSEA, per germline. The V segment lost 0 bases and the J segment 0 bases; nucleotides outside the gene matches: 6. The CDR3 length is 19 residues.

In DNA, the CDR3 is TGTGCCATCAGTGACACCGCGGGACAGGGCTTCACAGATACGCAGTATTTT. It encodes CAISDTAGQGFTDTQYF. The chain has TRBV10-3 and TRBJ2-3; TRBD1 agrees at 9 bases. The CDR3 spans 17 residues. CDR1 and CDR2 from the germline V gene are ENHRY and SYGVKD. J gave up 2 bases and V 3 bases, and 9 bases lay outside the gene matches.

The V and J genes are TRBV7-2 and TRBJ2-5; possibly TRBD2 for D (5 bases). Per germline, CDR1 SGHTA and CDR2 FQGNSA. CDR3 size: 14 residues. Trimming took 3 bases from V and 4 from J, leaving 12 bases between them. CDR3 nucleotides: TGTGCCAGCAGCTTCAACCGGGAATCAGAGACCCAGTACTTC. Protein sequence: CASSFNRESETQYF.

The rearrangement links TRBV6-6 to TRBJ1-3; 7 nucleotides agree with TRBD1. The junction had 8 bases not matched to a gene; V was cut back by 6 bases and J by 0 bases. The CDR3 consists of 16 residues. Germline V CDR1 and CDR2: MNHNY, SVGAGI (reference sequence). CDR3 DNA sequence: TGTGCCAGCAGCAACAGGGGAGGAAACTCTGGAAACACCATATATTTT. This gives the protein CASSNRGGNSGNTIYF.

This clone was counted a few times. CDR3 nucleotides: TGTGCCACTTCGACAGGGGAGGCTGGGGCCAACGTCCTGACTTTC. It is translated as CATSTGEAGANVLTF. The rearrangement links TRBV6-4 to TRBJ2-6; the match to TRBD1 covers 8 bases. CDR1 and CDR2 (germline): MRHNA, SNTAGT. The J segment lost 2 bases and the V segment lost 10 bases, leaving 7 bases of the junction unmatched. The CDR3 loop spans 15 amino acids.

The rearrangement links TRBV4-3 to TRBJ1-1; a weak D match, TRBD1 (5 bases). The CDR3 has 15 residues. Trimming stripped 0 bases from V and 2 bases from J, with 10 bases between. CDR1 and CDR2 from the germline V gene are LGHNA and YSLEER. CDR3 in DNA: TGCGCCAGCAGCCAAGACTTCCAGGGTAACACTGAAGCTTTCTTT. As protein: CASSQDFQGNTEAFF.

Only one count was recorded for this clone. The rearrangement uses TRBV27 and TRBJ2-7, with a possible D match to TRBD1 (5 bases). CDR1 and CDR2 from the germline V gene are MNHEY and SMNVEV (reference sequence). The CDR3 extends over 13 amino acids. Between the trimmed V and J ends, which lost 3 bases and 5 bases, there was a span of 11 bases. Written as DNA, the CDR3 is TGTGCCAGCAGTTTTCGACAGTCCCACGAGCAGTACTTC. Its translation is CASSFRQSHEQYF.

V and J are TRBV2 and TRBJ1-4; TRBD1 agrees at 11 bases. The CDR3 totals 14 residues. Germline CDR1 is SNHLY and CDR2 is FYNNEI. The ends lost 6 bases at V and 7 bases at J; junction bases unmatched: 4. The CDR3: CASSGQGAGEKLFF. The CDR3 DNA reads TGTGCCAGCAGCGGACAGGGGGCTGGTGAAAAACTGTTTTTT.

The chain joins TRBV13 to TRBJ2-1; D gene ambiguous. V was pared by 4 bases and J by 4 bases, with 8 bases between. The CDR3 extends over 13 amino acids. CDR1 and CDR2 (germline): PRHDT, FYEKMQ (reference sequence). CDR3 region: CASSYILYNEQFF. CDR3 nucleotide sequence: TGTGCCAGCAGCTATATATTGTACAATGAGCAGTTCTTC.

This clone was seen only a few times. The chain has TRBV4-1 and TRBJ1-5; D ambiguous. This CDR3 is built from 18 residues. Trimming pared 0 bases from V and 1 base from J, leaving 16 bases between. In germline, CDR1 is MGHRA, CDR2 YSYEKL. DNA for the CDR3: TGCGCCAGCAGCCAAGATCTGATGGGAGGGAGGAGCAATCAGCCCCAGCATTTT. It codes for CASSQDLMGGRSNQPQHF.

V gene TRBV19 combines with J gene TRBJ1-3; 7 bases line up with TRBD1. The junction had 7 bases not matched to a gene; V was cut back by 6 bases and J by 2 bases. Looked up from germline, CDR1 is LNHDA and CDR2 is SQIVND (reference sequence). The length of the CDR3 is 15 residues. CDR3 sequence (DNA): TGTGCCAGTAGGTTACAGGGGATTGCTGGAAACACCATATATTTT. This codes for CASRLQGIAGNTIYF.

The CDR3 region is CASSSRLAEGGYTF. The CDR3, as DNA: TGTGCCAGCAGCTCCCGGCTCGCGGAAGGCGGCTACACCTTC. The chain has TRBV7-2 and TRBJ1-2; D remains ambiguous. The germline V gene encodes CDR1 SGHTA and CDR2 FQGNSA. CDR3 length equals 14 residues. V lost 4 bases and J 8 bases, leaving 17 bases between the germline ends.